This note documents a single TCR beta chain sequence. The antigen remains undetermined. Data came from immunoSEQ multiplex PCR; TCRdb stores just in-frame clones and leaves some out. The table has around 76,000 clones, 84% seen once. This sample was included in a study of T cell responses to AZD1222 COVID-19 vaccine. The wider study: Pooled samples include second doses given at about 4 or 12 weeks.

Findings and caveats of the study: Vaccine-associated CD4 TCRs ranged over spike, dominating at 160-218 and 743-854.

The receptor was isolated from an adult in good health. Here the sequenced sample was peripheral blood, taken on day 0 of AZD1222 vaccination.

The CDR3 sequence is CASSQDGRGAYGYTF. DNA for the CDR3: TGCGCCAGCAGCCAAGACGGCAGGGGAGCCTATGGCTACACCTTC. J is TRBJ1-2 and V is TRBV4-3; D might be TRBD1 (6 bases). The CDR3 sequence is 15 residues long. The V end was cut by 0 bases, the J end by 4 bases, with 12 bases between. CDR1 is LGHNA, CDR2 YSLEER, per germline.